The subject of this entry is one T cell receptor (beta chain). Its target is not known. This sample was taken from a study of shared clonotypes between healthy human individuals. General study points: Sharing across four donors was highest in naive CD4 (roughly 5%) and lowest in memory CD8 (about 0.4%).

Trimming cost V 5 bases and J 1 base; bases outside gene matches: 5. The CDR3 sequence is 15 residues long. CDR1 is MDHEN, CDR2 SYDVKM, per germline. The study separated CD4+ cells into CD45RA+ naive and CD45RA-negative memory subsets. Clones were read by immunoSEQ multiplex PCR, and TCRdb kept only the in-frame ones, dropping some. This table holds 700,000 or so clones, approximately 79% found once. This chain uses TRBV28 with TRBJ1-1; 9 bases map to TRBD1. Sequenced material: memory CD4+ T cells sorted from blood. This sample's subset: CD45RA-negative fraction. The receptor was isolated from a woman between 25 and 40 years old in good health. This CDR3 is CASSTGGSGNTEAFF. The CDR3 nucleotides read TGTGCCAGCAGTACAGGGGGCTCAGGGAACACTGAAGCTTTCTTT.